The 21 T cell receptor beta chains below all came from one sample that was sequenced in a study of follicular helper T cells after annual influenza vaccination. This table comes from immunoSEQ multiplex PCR, and its TCRdb copy is limited to in-frame clones, with some not included. The sample holds approximately 860 clones, under 80% seen once. Documented time point: 2015-2016 season, 7 days after influenza vaccination. Here the sequenced sample was CXCR5+ CD38+ circulating T follicular helper cells from blood, taken 7 days after influenza vaccination. This sample's subset: circulating Tfh, non-naive CD4+CXCR5+PD-1+ (ICOS+CD38+ or ICOS-CD38-). The source of these receptors is an adult who received the influenza vaccine.

A single count supports this clone. Distinct nucleotide sequences in the sample also encode this CDR3. This sequence joins TRBV7-2 and TRBJ1-1; 10 bases are shared with TRBD1. The CDR3 has 14 residues. The germline V gene encodes CDR1 SGHTA and CDR2 FQGNSA. V was pared by 3 bases and J by 4 bases, with 2 bases of the junction left unmatched. The CDR3 region is CASSLGQGSTEAFF. CDR3 coding DNA: TGTGCCAGCAGCTTGGGACAGGGGAGCACTGAAGCTTTCTTT. The complete variable domain, with remaining parts taken from reference TRBV7-2 and TRBJ1-1, reads GAGVSQSPSNKVTEKGKDVELRCDPISGHTALYWYRQSLGQGLEFLIYFQGNSAPDKSGLPSDRFSAERTGGSVSTLTIQRTQQEDSAVYLCASSLGQGSTEAFFGQGTRLTVV.

This clone has a single count. This chain uses TRBV9 with TRBJ2-7; 7 nucleotides line up with TRBD2. The J segment lost 7 bases and the V segment lost 1 base, leaving 5 bases of the junction unmatched. CDR1 is SGDLS and CDR2 is YYNGEE in the germline V gene. The CDR3 runs to 13 residues. CDR3 nucleotide sequence: TGTGCCAGCAGCGTAATGGGGGGGACGGAGCAGTACTTC. Protein sequence: CASSVMGGTEQYF.

The V gene is TRBV11-3, the J gene TRBJ1-1; D unclear. This CDR3 region has 15 residues. The germline CDR1 and CDR2 sequences are SGHNT and YENEEA. The ends were cut back, 0 bases at V and 1 base at J, with 9 bases in the middle. The CDR3 sequence: CASSLEASPNTEAFF. The CDR3 DNA reads TGTGCCAGCAGCTTAGAGGCCAGTCCGAACACTGAAGCTTTCTTT. Variable domain in full (rest from reference TRBV11-3 and TRBJ1-1): EAGVVQSPRYKIIEKKQPVAFWCNPISGHNTLYWYLQNLGQGPELLIRYENEEAVDDSQLPKDRFSAERLKGVDSTLKIQPAELGDSAVYLCASSLEASPNTEAFFGQGTRLTVV.

V and J are TRBV10-3 and TRBJ2-2; 7 nucleotides match TRBD1. CDR3 length equals 16 residues. V was pared by 0 bases and J by 6 bases, with 7 bases of the junction left unmatched. Germline-derived CDR1 and CDR2 are ENHRY and SYGVKD. The DNA for the CDR3 is TGTGCCATCAGTGAGTCATCAGGGGGAAGGGCCGGGGAGCTGTTTTTT. This gives the protein CAISESSGGRAGELFF.

The genes are TRBV7-2 and TRBJ2-4, with 9 bases matching TRBD2. Trimming cost V 1 base and J 1 base; bases outside gene matches: 5. Germline CDR1 is SGHTA and CDR2 is FQGNSA. CDR3 size: 17 residues. This CDR3 is CASSLGRGGPAKNIQYF. Written as DNA, the CDR3 is TGTGCCAGCAGCTTAGGGCGGGGGGGCCCGGCCAAAAACATTCAGTACTTC.

This clone was counted only a few times. The chain links TRBV6-1 to TRBJ2-7, with 9 bases that match TRBD1. The CDR3 runs 14 residues. Germline loops: CDR1 MNHNS, CDR2 SASEGT. Trimming at V came to 4 bases and at J to 4 bases, leaving 5 bases not matched to a gene. CDR3 sequence: CASSADRGYYEQYF. In nucleotides, the CDR3 is TGTGCCAGCAGTGCGGACAGGGGCTATTACGAGCAGTACTTC.

On this clone itself: A much larger clone differs from this one at a single base, so this may be a read error. The chain links TRBV4-1 to TRBJ1-5; tentatively, D is TRBD1 (5 bases). Germline V CDR1 and CDR2: MGHRA, YSYEKL. V lost 1 base and J 5 bases, leaving 12 bases between the germline ends. The length of the CDR3 is 15 residues. The CDR3, as DNA: TGCGCCAGCAGCCAAGGCGTTCCGGGGGATCAGCCCCAGCATTTT. It specifies CASSQGVPGDQPQHF.

The chain combines TRBV7-3 with TRBJ1-2, with 9 bases fitting TRBD1. This CDR3 is 14 amino acids long. Germline CDR1 is SGHTA and CDR2 is FQGTGA. V lost 5 bases, J lost 6 bases, and 7 bases stayed unmatched. CDR3 amino acids: CASSPQQGADGYTF. The CDR3 coding sequence is TGTGCCAGCAGCCCCCAACAGGGGGCTGATGGCTACACCTTC.

The chain joins TRBV21-1 to TRBJ2-7. TRBV21-1 is noted as a pseudogene. This CDR3 region has 11 residues. The CDR3 sequence: CASSIWDPRNF. In nucleotides, the CDR3 is TGTGCCAGCAGCATCTGGGACCCACGGAACTTC.

The chain links TRBV11-3 to TRBJ1-1; the D is unclear. Trimming removed 8 bases at V and 6 bases at J, with 10 bases between. This CDR3 spans 11 amino acids. Per germline, CDR1 SGHNT and CDR2 YENEEA. The CDR3 is CASGRTSEAFF. CDR3 nucleotides: TGTGCCAGCGGACGCACTTCTGAAGCTTTCTTT.

This chain uses TRBV19 with TRBJ2-1; 11 positions agree with TRBD2. The CDR3 is made up of 17 amino acids. Per the germline V gene, CDR1 is LNHDA and CDR2 is SQIVND (reference sequence). J lost 9 bases, V lost 5 bases, and 15 bases had no gene match. CDR3 in DNA: TGTGCCAGTAGTGCATCTAGCGGGGGGCGCCCTTACGGTGAGCAGTTCTTC. This translates into CASSASSGGRPYGEQFF.

About this clone: Other DNA sequences in the same sample also yield this CDR3. In DNA, the CDR3 is TGTGCCAGCTCAAACCCCAACACTGAAGCTTTCTTT. Translating it yields CASSNPNTEAFF. V is TRBV18 and J is TRBJ1-1; D is undetermined. The CDR3 covers 12 residues. Trimming stripped 5 bases from V and 2 bases from J, with 6 bases between. Germline V gene lookup returns CDR1 KGHSH and CDR2 LQKENI.

The gene calls are TRBV7-2 and TRBJ2-7; TRBD1 matches 10 bases. CDR1 and CDR2 (germline): SGHTA, FQGNSA. V lost 2 bases, J lost 6 bases, and 7 bases stayed unmatched. The CDR3 totals 15 residues. The CDR3: CASSLQGQGRSEQYF. The CDR3 DNA reads as TGTGCCAGCAGCTTACAGGGACAGGGGCGCTCCGAGCAGTACTTC.

CDR3: CASSRGLDLDTQYF. The DNA for the CDR3 is TGTGCCAGCAGTCGCGGACTGGACCTGGATACGCAGTATTTT. The chain recombines TRBV7-2 with TRBJ2-3; maybe TRBD2 (5 bases). V was cut by 6 bases and J by 6 bases, with 16 bases left in between. Germline V gene sequence: CDR1 SGHTA, CDR2 FQGNSA. The CDR3 covers 14 residues.

Only a few counts were recorded for this clone. V gene TRBV10-3 combines with J gene TRBJ2-5; the D call may be TRBD1 or TRBD2 (5 bases each). This CDR3 is 17 amino acids long. Germline lookup yields CDR1 ENHRY and CDR2 SYGVKD. V lost 6 bases and J lost 4, with 24 bases in between. CDR3 loop: CAIRGHSPGSRGETQYF. The CDR3 DNA reads as TGTGCCATCAGAGGGCATTCTCCGGGTTCGAGGGGAGAGACCCAGTACTTC.

The chain carries TRBV4-1 and TRBJ2-1, with TRBD2 matching 12 bases. J was trimmed by 9 bases and V by 6 bases; bases with no gene match: 15. This CDR3 spans 17 amino acids. Germline-derived CDR1 and CDR2 are MGHRA and YSYEKL. Here the CDR3 reads CASRLLAGGRGYGEQFF. The CDR3 nucleotides read TGCGCCAGCAGGTTACTAGCGGGGGGCCGGGGCTACGGTGAGCAGTTCTTC.

The chain couples TRBV5-1 to TRBJ1-3; 7 positions agree with TRBD1. CDR1 and CDR2 (germline): SGHRS, YFSETQ. The CDR3 contains 15 residues. V shed 4 bases and J 1 base; nucleotides not matched to a gene: 5. The chain's CDR3 is CASSKTGNSGNTIYF. The DNA of the CDR3 is TGCGCCAGCAGCAAGACAGGGAATTCTGGAAACACCATATATTTT.

The chain uses TRBV2 and TRBJ1-1; D is uncertain. V was cut by 8 bases and J by 0 bases, with 16 bases left in between. CDR1 is SNHLY and CDR2 is FYNNEI in the germline V gene. The CDR3 loop spans 15 amino acids. CDR3 sequence (DNA): TGTGCCAGCCTAAAAAGTGCAGGCATGAACACTGAAGCTTTCTTT. Protein product: CASLKSAGMNTEAFF.

J is TRBJ1-4 and V is TRBV11-2; D unresolved. The CDR3 is 14 amino acids. The ends were cut back, 5 bases at V and 7 bases at J, with 14 bases in the middle. Germline loops: CDR1 SGHAT, CDR2 FQNNGV. This CDR3 is CASSHRGMVEKLFF. The CDR3 DNA sequence: TGTGCCAGCAGCCACAGAGGGATGGTTGAAAAACTGTTTTTT.

For this clone: The junction differs from germline at one of its ends, possibly a read error. V is TRBV5-3 and J is TRBJ2-1, with unresolved D. TRBV5-3 is designated an ORF whose function remains uncertain. This CDR3 has 15 residues. CDR3 sequence: CASSFHAVSYNEQFF. CDR3 DNA: TGTGCCAGCAGCTTCCACGCGGTCTCCTACAATGAGCAGTTCTTC.

This sequence joins TRBV7-8 and TRBJ1-5; D unclear. Trimming left V 3 bases short and J 2 bases short, with 8 bases between. This CDR3 contains 14 residues. The germline V gene has CDR1 SGHVS and CDR2 FQNEAQ. CDR3 residues: CASSFSTGNQPQHF. CDR3 coding DNA: TGTGCCAGCAGCTTCTCGACGGGCAATCAGCCCCAGCATTTT.